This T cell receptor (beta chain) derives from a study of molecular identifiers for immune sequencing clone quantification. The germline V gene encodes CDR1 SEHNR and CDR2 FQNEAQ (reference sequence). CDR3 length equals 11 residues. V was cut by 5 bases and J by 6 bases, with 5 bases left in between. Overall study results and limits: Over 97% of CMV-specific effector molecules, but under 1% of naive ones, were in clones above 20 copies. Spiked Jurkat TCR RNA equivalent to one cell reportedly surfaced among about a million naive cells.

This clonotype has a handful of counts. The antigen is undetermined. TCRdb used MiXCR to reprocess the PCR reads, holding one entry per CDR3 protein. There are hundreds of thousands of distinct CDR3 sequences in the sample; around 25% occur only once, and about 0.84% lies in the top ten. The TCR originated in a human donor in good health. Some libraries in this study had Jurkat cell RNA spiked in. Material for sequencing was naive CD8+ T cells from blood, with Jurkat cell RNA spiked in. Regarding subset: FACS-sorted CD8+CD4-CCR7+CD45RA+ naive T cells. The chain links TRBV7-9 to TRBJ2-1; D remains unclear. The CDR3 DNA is TGTGCCAGCAGCCCCCCCAATGAGCAGTTCTTC. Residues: CASSPPNEQFF.